These 9 T cell receptor beta chains were all obtained from the same sample, sequenced in a study of T cells after yellow fever vaccination. TCRdb independently ran MiXCR on the 5' RACE reads; one entry per CDR3 protein. The sample yields more than 300,000 distinct CDR3 sequences, roughly 4.3% seen once. The specimen comprised PBMCs, sampled 15 days after the yellow fever booster vaccination. The receptors derive from a man between 18 and 29 years old who received the YFV17D yellow fever vaccine.

This clonotype was observed at least ten times. The V gene is TRBV7-2, the J gene TRBJ1-4; the D is unclear. Trimming left V 5 bases short and J 6 bases short, with 13 bases between. Germline assignment: CDR1 SGHTA and CDR2 FQGNSA. This CDR3 is built from 14 residues. CDR3 DNA sequence: TGTGCCAGCAGCAACCAGAAAGGGCATGAAAAACTGTTTTTT. Translation: CASSNQKGHEKLFF.

On this clonotype itself: The junction and the germline gene differ at one end; a read error may be behind it. V and J are TRBV7-9 and TRBJ1-1; no reliable D call. The CDR3 is made up of 13 amino acids. Germline lookup yields CDR1 SEHNR and CDR2 FQNEAQ (reference sequence). CDR3 DNA sequence: TGTGCCAGCAGCTTAGATCATAACATTGAAGCTTTCTTT. Its translation is CASSLDHNIEAFF. The full variable domain, its missing parts supplied by reference TRBV7-9 and TRBJ1-1, is DTGVSQNPRHKITKRGQNVTFRCDPISEHNRLYWYRQTLGQGPEFLTYFQNEAQLEKSRLLSDRFSAERPKGSFSTLEIQRTEQGDSAMYLCASSLDHNIEAFFGQGTRLTVV.

This clonotype showed up just a few times. J is TRBJ1-2 and V is TRBV15; the D gene is possibly TRBD1 (5 bases). Germline-derived CDR1 and CDR2 are LNHNV and YYDKDF (reference sequence). V shed 1 base and J shed 7 bases, with 13 bases lying between them. The CDR3 extends over 14 amino acids. The CDR3 region has the DNA TGTGCCACCAGCAGAGTGGGGGTATTCCGTGGCTACACCTTC. Translated: CATSRVGVFRGYTF.

This clonotype was counted a few times. DNA of the CDR3: TGTGCCAGCAGCTACGGGGGATGGAATCAGCCCCAGCATTTT. Translating gives CASSYGGWNQPQHF. The J gene is TRBJ1-5, the V gene TRBV6-2 or TRBV6-3; tentatively, D is TRBD1 (5 bases). The V and J ends lost 6 bases and 4 bases respectively, with 13 bases between them. Per the germline V gene, CDR1 is MNHEY and CDR2 is SVGEGT. This CDR3 region has 14 residues.

This clonotype was detected only a few times. This chain links TRBV6-6 with TRBJ1-6, with a tentative D call TRBD1 (5 bases). Germline CDR1 and CDR2: MNHNY and SVGAGI (reference sequence). This CDR3 contains 14 residues. V gave up 1 base and J gave up 7 bases, with 8 bases separating them. The DNA for the CDR3 is TGTGCCAGCAGTTACTGGGGGGAAAATTCACCCCTCCACTTT. Its translation is CASSYWGENSPLHF.

This chain connects TRBV4-1 to TRBJ1-2; D uncertain. Deletions cut 1 base from V and 3 bases from J, with 9 bases between. In germline, CDR1 is MGHRA, CDR2 YSYEKL. The CDR3 is made up of 14 amino acids. The CDR3 spells CASSQGYGYYGYTF. The CDR3 nucleotides read TGCGCCAGCAGCCAAGGTTACGGATACTATGGCTACACCTTC.

This clonotype was observed at least ten times. The chain has TRBV7-2 and TRBJ1-5; D is possibly TRBD1 (6 bases). The V end was cut by 3 bases, the J end by 4 bases, with 13 bases between. Germline CDR1 SGHTA, CDR2 FQGNSA. The CDR3 runs to 15 residues. CDR3 in DNA: TGTGCCAGCAGCTTTGTAAGGGGGACGAATCAGCCCCAGCATTTT. Translated: CASSFVRGTNQPQHF.

This clonotype was found a few times. The chain employs TRBV20-1 and TRBJ1-5; D may be TRBD1 (6 bases). CDR1 and CDR2 (germline): DFQATT, SNEGSKA (reference sequence). The CDR3 is 14 residues long. V shed 5 bases and J shed 2 bases, with 13 bases lying between them. The CDR3 protein is CSALRGAGNQPQHF. CDR3 sequence (DNA): TGCAGTGCTCTACGGGGGGCTGGCAATCAGCCCCAGCATTTT.

The J gene is TRBJ2-7, the V gene TRBV28; D possibly corresponds to TRBD1 (6 bases). CDR1 is MDHEN, CDR2 SYDVKM, per germline. This CDR3 is built from 14 residues. V was shortened by 3 bases and J by 6 bases, with 15 bases between the two germline ends. The CDR3 nucleotides read TGTGCCAGCAGTTTCGGGCAGGGGAATCGCGAGCAGTACGTC. Its protein is CASSFGQGNREQYV.